This TCR beta chain was retrieved from a study of T cells in tuberculosis. At the level of the study: Sequenced TCRs come from CD1B-GMM tetramer-binding T cells. Within 7 days of starting treatment, or before, PBMC were stored. General study findings and limits: GMM-specific TCRs were nearer to active tuberculosis alpha repertoires, suggesting expansion.

On this clone: What it binds is unknown.

Method: immunoSEQ multiplex PCR; TCRdb's copy keeps in-frame clones and lacks some. The table shows 5,000 or so clones, with 97% occurring only once. Time point meaning: new active TB diagnosis, blood taken before or within 7 days of starting treatment. Looked up from germline, CDR1 is SNHLY and CDR2 is FYNNEI. Deletions cut 3 bases from V and 1 base from J, with 11 bases between. CDR3 size: 15 residues. This receptor was obtained from an adult with tuberculosis. This rearrangement joins TRBV2 to TRBJ2-3, with D hard to call. The material sequenced was PBMCs, taken at tuberculosis diagnosis. CDR3 residues: CASSESLPGTDTQYF. The DNA of the CDR3 is TGTGCCAGCAGTGAGTCACTCCCCGGCACAGATACGCAGTATTTT.